Sequencing of this TCR beta chain was carried out in a study of cytotoxic CD8 clonotypes in ibrutinib-treated CLL (TCRdb year 2021). Context from the whole study: The cohort included some 14 treatment-naive and approximately twelve relapsed/refractory patients; about 17 were IGHV unmutated. Longitudinal samples were obtainable from about 30% of the 86 participants in the trial. Response samples were obtained after a median of approximately twelve months of treatment, with a range of about 6 to 36 months. Partial responses were observed in some 24 patients and complete responses in 2; after a median follow-up of 68 months, remission was maintained in 15 or so patients and progression was observed in approximately 12. All remission and progressive disease samples were collected while patients were still receiving ibrutinib. Cryopreserved peripheral blood mononuclear cells were collected at three points: before therapy, at response, and at either sustained remission or disease progression. On average, each sample yielded around 230,000 productive templates and tens of thousands of productive rearrangements.

The CDR3 numbers 16 residues from cysteine through phenylalanine. Just CDR3 DNA is preserved here, 48 bases in frame from base 1. Clipping removes 2 bases from V and 6 bases from J, with 7 as the unmatched junction base count. Via the germline V gene, CDR1 is MNHEY and CDR2 SVGAGI. Study-level results and caveats: Sustained-remission and progressing patients did not have matched sampling times, and lymph node repertoires were not examined. Baseline clonality was found to be higher than that of age-matched healthy donors and was strongly correlated with circulating CD8+ T-cell counts. Clonality increased at ibrutinib response, stayed stable in sustained remission, and fell back toward baseline at progression. Public clonotypes were rare and either shrank or stayed stable during treatment, and the rise in clonality at ibrutinib response reflected expansion of private clonotypes.

Explained via the paper, the time point label denotes: roughly 12 months on ibrutinib. For TCR beta library preparation, 1.5 to 2 micrograms of genomic DNA were extracted from the cryopreserved PBMCs. Longitudinal blood samples from CLL patients on ibrutinib monotherapy were analyzed using high-throughput TCR beta sequencing. Patients were enrolled in a phase 2 open-label single-center ibrutinib monotherapy trial. On a MiSeq, deep resolution sequencing aimed for a depth between 1 in 1 million and 1 in 200,000 T cells, with each clonotype covered approximately 9.2x on average. The immunoSEQ hsTCRB Kit was used to generate the TCR beta libraries. Per the source publication's procedure: Data were analyzed with ImmunoSEQ Data Assistant and ImmunoSEQ Analyzer, with V, D and J genes assigned per IMGT definitions. Clonality was computed as one minus normalized Shannon entropy of productive rearrangement frequencies, ranging from 0 to 1. Public clonotype analysis was restricted to overrepresented clonotypes comprising at least 0.05% of each patient's repertoire. Some 13 age-matched healthy donor repertoires from immuneACCESS served as clonality controls. TCRdb carries this immuneACCESS record with in-frame sequences only. Its versions omit some clonotypes, under half of them owing to an unresolved V gene in the studies checked, with the rest unexplained. The V and J calls and clone size were taken over from that table, and D and trimming were inferred from the DNA. Here the sample has 200,000 to 250,000 clones; 79% occur a single time. Of the sample, about 10% is held by the ten largest clones.

Turning to this clone: This clone's antigen is unknown. No quality values exist for individual bases; no much larger clone is one base distant.

The material was PBMCs, obtained after 12 months of ibrutinib treatment. This receptor was obtained from a human donor with chronic lymphocytic leukemia. The chain uses TRBV6-5 and TRBJ2-1, with TRBD1 matching 10 junction bases. The CDR3 corresponds to CASSYVGDRGRNEQFF. The DNA sequence reads TGTGCCAGCAGTTACGTAGGGGACAGGGGCCGCAATGAGCAGTTCTTC.